This record concerns one T cell receptor beta chain sequence. The entry originates in a study of blood T cell repertoires in COVID-19. The wider study: Donors in the United States, Italy and Spain gave samples during acute or convalescent COVID-19. PBMCs, B-cell-depleted T cells, or T cells provided the cDNA or gDNA that made up the material.

The authors' processing: Amplification from reference gene primers served as the basis for estimated nucleated cell counts. The data were produced by immunoSEQ multiplex PCR, yet TCRdb's version contains in-frame clones alone and is incomplete. D and trimming come from the DNA, and the V and J calls and clone size come from that table. The sample records about 48,000 clones, roughly 84% being singletons. V dropped 3 bases and J dropped 7 bases, with 9 bases sitting between them. This CDR3 spans 13 amino acids. CDR1 is LNHDA and CDR2 is SQIVND in the germline V gene (reference sequence). V usage is TRBV19 and J usage is TRBJ1-4; unclear D gene. This sequence was found in a man in his 70s with acute or convalescent COVID-19. Sequenced: peripheral blood. The CDR3 region has the DNA TGTGCCAGTAGTATGAGGGAGAGTGAAAAACTGTTTTTT. Its protein is CASSMRESEKLFF.